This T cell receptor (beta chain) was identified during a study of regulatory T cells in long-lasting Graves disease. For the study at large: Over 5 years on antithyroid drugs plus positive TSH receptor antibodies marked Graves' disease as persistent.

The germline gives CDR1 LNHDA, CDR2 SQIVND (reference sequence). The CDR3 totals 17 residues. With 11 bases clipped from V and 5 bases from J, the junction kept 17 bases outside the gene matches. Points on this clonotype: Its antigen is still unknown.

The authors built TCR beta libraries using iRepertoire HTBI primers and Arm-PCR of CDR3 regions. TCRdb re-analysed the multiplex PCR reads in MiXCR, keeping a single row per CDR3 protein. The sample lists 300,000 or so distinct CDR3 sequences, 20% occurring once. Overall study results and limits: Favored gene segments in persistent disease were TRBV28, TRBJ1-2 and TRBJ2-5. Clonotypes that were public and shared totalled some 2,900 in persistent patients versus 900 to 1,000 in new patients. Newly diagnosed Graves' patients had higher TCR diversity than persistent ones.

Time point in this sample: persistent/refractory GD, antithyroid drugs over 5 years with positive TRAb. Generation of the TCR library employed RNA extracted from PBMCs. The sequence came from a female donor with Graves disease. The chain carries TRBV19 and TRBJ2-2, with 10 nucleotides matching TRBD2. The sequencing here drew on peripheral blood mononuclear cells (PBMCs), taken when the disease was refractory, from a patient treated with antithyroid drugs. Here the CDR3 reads CAARSPRGAGGTGELFF. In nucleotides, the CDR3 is TGTGCCGCCCGGAGTCCGCGTGGAGCGGGGGGGACCGGGGAGCTGTTTTTT.